This T cell receptor (beta chain) was identified during a study of OX40 agonist ivuxolimab in advanced cancers. CDR1 is SGHTA, CDR2 FQGNSA, per germline. This CDR3 spans 16 amino acids. The ends lost 0 bases at V and 1 base at J; junction bases unmatched: 5. Method: immunoSEQ multiplex PCR; TCRdb's copy keeps in-frame clones and lacks some. The data hold around 71,000 clones, with about 78% observed a single time. Study outcomes and limitations: By week 6 at 0.1 to 3.0 mg/kg, blood CD4+ and CD8+ T cells had expanded clonally.

This clone came up a few times. Antigen: not known. The source material was CD4+ or CD8+ T cells sorted from blood, sampled in a trial of the OX40 agonist ivuxolimab. This clonotype originated in an adult with an advanced solid tumor such as melanoma, head and neck, liver or kidney cancer. This chain connects TRBV7-2 to TRBJ2-7; 8 nucleotides agree with TRBD1. CDR3 coding DNA: TGTGCCAGCAGCTTAGCGACCCAGGGGGCTTCCTACGAGCAGTACTTC. Its protein is CASSLATQGASYEQYF.